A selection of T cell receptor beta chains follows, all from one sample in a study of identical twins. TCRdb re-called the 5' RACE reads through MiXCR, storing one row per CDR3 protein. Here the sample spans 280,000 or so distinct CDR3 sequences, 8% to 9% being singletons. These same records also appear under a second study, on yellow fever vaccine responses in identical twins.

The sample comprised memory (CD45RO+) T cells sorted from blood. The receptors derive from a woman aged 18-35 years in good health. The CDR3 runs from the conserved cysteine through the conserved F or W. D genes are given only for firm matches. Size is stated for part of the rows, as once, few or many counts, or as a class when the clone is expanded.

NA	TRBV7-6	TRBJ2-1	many	CASSLHLNEQFF	TGTGCCAGCAGCTTACACCTCAATGAGCAGTTCTTC
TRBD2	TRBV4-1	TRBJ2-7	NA	CASSHPGTSGRANEQYF	TGCGCCAGCAGCCACCCCGGGACTAGCGGGAGGGCCAACGAGCAGTACTTC
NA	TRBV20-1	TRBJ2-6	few	CSARKDAGANVLTF	TGCAGTGCTAGAAAAGATGCTGGGGCCAACGTCCTGACTTTC
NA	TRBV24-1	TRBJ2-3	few	CATSDPSERSTDTQYF	TGTGCCACCAGTGACCCCAGTGAACGTAGCACAGATACGCAGTATTTT
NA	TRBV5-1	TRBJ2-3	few	CASSPETDTQYF	TGCGCCAGCAGTCCGGAAACAGATACGCAGTATTTT
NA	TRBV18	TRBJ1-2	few	CASSPQPYGYTF	TGTGCCAGCTCACCACAGCCTTATGGCTACACCTTC
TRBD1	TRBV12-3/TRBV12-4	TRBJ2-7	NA	CASKPGTGLAEQYF	TGTGCCAGCAAACCCGGGACAGGCCTCGCCGAGCAGTACTTC
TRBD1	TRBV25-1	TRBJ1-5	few	CASSEAGGDKPNQPQHF	TGTGCCAGCAGTGAGGCAGGGGGTGATAAGCCCAATCAGCCCCAGCATTTT
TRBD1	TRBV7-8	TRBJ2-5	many	CASSLGQGGTERETQYF	TGTGCCAGCAGCTTAGGACAGGGGGGTACCGAGAGGGAGACCCAGTACTTC
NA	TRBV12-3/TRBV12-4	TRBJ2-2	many	CASTRNTGELFF	TGTGCCAGCACCAGGAACACCGGGGAGCTGTTTTTT
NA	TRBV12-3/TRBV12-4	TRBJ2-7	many	CASSSGIIKPEQYF	TGTGCCAGCAGTTCCGGGATCATAAAGCCCGAGCAGTACTTC
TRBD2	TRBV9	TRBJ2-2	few	CASSPPGRANTGELFF	TGTGCCAGCAGCCCGCCAGGGAGGGCCAACACCGGGGAGCTGTTTTTT
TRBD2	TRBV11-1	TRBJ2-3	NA	CASSRRFGGSTDTQYF	TGTGCCAGCAGCCGGAGGTTTGGCGGGAGTACAGATACGCAGTATTTT
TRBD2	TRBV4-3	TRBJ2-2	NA	CASAPTPTWVPAGGYHTGELFF	TGCGCCAGCGCTCCAACCCCGACTTGGGTGCCGGCGGGAGGGTACCACACCGGGGAGCTGTTTTTT
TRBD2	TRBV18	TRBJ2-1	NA	CASSPGLAVRDEQFF	TGTGCCAGCTCACCGGGACTAGCGGTTAGGGATGAGCAGTTCTTC
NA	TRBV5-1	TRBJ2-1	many	CASSLSAQASYNEQFF	TGCGCCAGCAGCTTGAGTGCCCAAGCCTCCTACAATGAGCAGTTCTTC
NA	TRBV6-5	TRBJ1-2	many	CASSYPGDRIF	TGTGCCAGCAGTTACCCCGGGGATAGGATCTTC
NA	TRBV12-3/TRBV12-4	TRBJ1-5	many	CASSQGGDQPQHF	TGTGCCAGCAGTCAGGGTGGGGATCAGCCCCAGCATTTT
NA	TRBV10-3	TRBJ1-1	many	CAISETGHTEAFF	TGTGCCATCAGTGAGACAGGGCACACTGAAGCTTTCTTT
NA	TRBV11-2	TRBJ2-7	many	CASSLVQGSRGSYEQYF	TGTGCCAGCAGCTTAGTTCAGGGGAGCCGAGGCTCCTACGAGCAGTACTTC
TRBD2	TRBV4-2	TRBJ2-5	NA	CASSQVFGGTQETQYF	TGTGCCAGCAGCCAAGTTTTCGGGGGGACCCAAGAGACCCAGTACTTC
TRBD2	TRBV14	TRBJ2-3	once	CASSRDRGGTHTQYF	TGTGCCAGCAGCCGGGACCGCGGGGGTACCCATACGCAGTATTTT
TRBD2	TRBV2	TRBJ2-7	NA	CASAGTSGILGHEQYF	TGTGCCAGCGCCGGGACTAGCGGGATCCTAGGACACGAGCAGTACTTC
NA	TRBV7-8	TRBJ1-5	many	CASSSGSQGNSNQPQHF	TGTGCCAGCAGCTCCGGCTCCCAGGGGAATAGCAATCAGCCCCAGCATTTT
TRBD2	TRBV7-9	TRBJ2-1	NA	CASSALAGASNEQFF	TGTGCCAGCAGCGCCCTAGCGGGAGCTAGCAATGAGCAGTTCTTC
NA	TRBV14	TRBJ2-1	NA	CASSQVEWVQFF	TGTGCCAGCAGCCAAGTGGAGTGGGTGCAGTTCTTC
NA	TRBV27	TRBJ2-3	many	CASSFLSGLDTQYF	TGTGCCAGCAGTTTCCTTAGCGGCTTAGATACGCAGTATTTT
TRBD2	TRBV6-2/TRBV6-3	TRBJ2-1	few	CASSKRTGTSGRRLGNEQFF	TGTGCCAGCAGTAAACGAACCGGGACTAGCGGGAGAAGATTAGGCAATGAGCAGTTCTTC
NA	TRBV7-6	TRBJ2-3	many	CASSQLEMTDTQYF	TGTGCCAGCAGCCAGCTAGAAATGACAGATACGCAGTATTTT
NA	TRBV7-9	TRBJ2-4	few	CASSPGQPGHWDIQYF	TGTGCCAGCAGCCCTGGCCAACCGGGACATTGGGACATTCAGTACTTC
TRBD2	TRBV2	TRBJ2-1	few	CASRQNLASGGDDNEQFF	TGTGCCAGCAGGCAAAACCTCGCTAGCGGGGGCGACGACAATGAGCAGTTCTTC
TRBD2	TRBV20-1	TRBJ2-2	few	CSAASGANTGELFF	TGCAGTGCGGCTAGCGGAGCGAACACCGGGGAGCTGTTTTTT
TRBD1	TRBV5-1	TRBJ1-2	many	CASSLRQGDGYTF	TGCGCCAGCAGCCTGAGACAGGGGGATGGCTACACCTTC
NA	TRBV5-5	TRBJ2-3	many	CASSFLVTDTQYF	TGTGCCAGCAGCTTCCTTGTCACAGATACGCAGTATTTT
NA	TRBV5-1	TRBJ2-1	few	CASSLVADSYNEQFF	TGCGCCAGCAGCTTGGTAGCGGACTCCTACAATGAGCAGTTCTTC
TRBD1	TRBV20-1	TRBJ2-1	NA	CSATNSGQGYNEQFF	TGCAGTGCTACGAATTCCGGACAGGGTTACAATGAGCAGTTCTTC
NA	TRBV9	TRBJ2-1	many	CASSQQGNSYNEQFF	TGTGCCAGCAGCCAACAGGGAAACTCCTACAATGAGCAGTTCTTC
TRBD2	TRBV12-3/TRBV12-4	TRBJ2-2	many	CASLGLAGIPGTGELFF	TGTGCCAGCCTAGGGCTAGCGGGAATACCGGGCACCGGGGAGCTGTTTTTT
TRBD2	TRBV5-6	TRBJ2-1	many	CASSSRTSGGRQFF	TGTGCCAGCAGCTCTAGGACTAGCGGGGGGAGGCAGTTCTTC
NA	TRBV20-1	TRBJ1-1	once	CSARVPVTDEAFF	TGCAGTGCTAGAGTTCCCGTGACAGATGAAGCTTTCTTT
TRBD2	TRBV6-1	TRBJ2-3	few	CASSGGALKQYF	TGTGCCAGCAGCGGGGGGGCTCTCAAGCAGTATTTT
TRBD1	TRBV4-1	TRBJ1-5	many	CASSQQPKKGAQPQHF	TGCGCCAGCAGCCAACAACCCAAGAAGGGGGCCCAGCCCCAGCATTTT
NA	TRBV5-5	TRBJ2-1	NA	CASSFDRIVVNEQFF	TGTGCCAGCAGCTTCGACAGGATAGTTGTCAATGAGCAGTTCTTC
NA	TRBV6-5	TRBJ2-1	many	CASSYSLGAYNEQFF	TGTGCCAGCAGTTACTCGTTAGGGGCCTACAATGAGCAGTTCTTC
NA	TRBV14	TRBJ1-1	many	CASSRNQGTEAFF	TGTGCCAGCAGCCGAAACCAGGGTACTGAAGCTTTCTTT
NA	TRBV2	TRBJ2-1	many	CASSDRVSYNEQFF	TGTGCCAGCAGTGACCGGGTAAGCTACAATGAGCAGTTCTTC
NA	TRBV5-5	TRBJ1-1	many	CASSLVTEAFF	TGTGCCAGCAGCTTGGTCACTGAAGCTTTCTTT
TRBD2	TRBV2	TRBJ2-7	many	CASNKGILAGYYEQYF	TGTGCCAGCAATAAAGGAATACTAGCGGGTTACTACGAGCAGTACTTC
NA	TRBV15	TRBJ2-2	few	CASSTGRDTGELFF	TGTGCCAGTTCCACAGGGCGGGACACCGGGGAGCTGTTTTTT
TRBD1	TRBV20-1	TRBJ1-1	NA	CSARTHRGDTEAFF	TGCAGTGCTAGAACTCACAGGGGTGACACTGAAGCTTTCTTT
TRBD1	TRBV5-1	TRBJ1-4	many	CASSPRQGWGEKLFF	TGCGCCAGCAGCCCTAGACAGGGCTGGGGTGAAAAACTGTTTTTT